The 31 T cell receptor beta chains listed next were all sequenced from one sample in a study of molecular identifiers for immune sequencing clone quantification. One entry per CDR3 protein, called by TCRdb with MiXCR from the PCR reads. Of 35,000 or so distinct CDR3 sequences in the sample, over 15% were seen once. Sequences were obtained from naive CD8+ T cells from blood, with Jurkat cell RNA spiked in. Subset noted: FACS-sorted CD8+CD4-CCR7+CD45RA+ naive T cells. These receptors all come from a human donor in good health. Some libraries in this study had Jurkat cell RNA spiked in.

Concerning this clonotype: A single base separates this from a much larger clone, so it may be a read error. This CDR3 reads CASSRALGLAYEQYF. In DNA, the CDR3 is TGCGCCAGCAGCCGAGCCTTGGGACTAGCCTACGAGCAGTACTTC. The gene calls are TRBV4-3 and TRBJ2-7; 8 bases align to TRBD2. CDR3 length: 15 residues. Germline lookup yields CDR1 LGHNA and CDR2 YSLEER. Trimming removed 4 bases from V and 2 bases from J; junction bases left unmatched: 7.

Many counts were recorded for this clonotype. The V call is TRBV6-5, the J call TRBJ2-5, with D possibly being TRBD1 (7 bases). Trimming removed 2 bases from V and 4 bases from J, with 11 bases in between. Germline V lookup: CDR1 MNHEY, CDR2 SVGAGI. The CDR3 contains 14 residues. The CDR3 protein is CASSYGQGGETQYF. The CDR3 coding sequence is TGTGCCAGCAGTTACGGTCAGGGGGGAGAGACCCAGTACTTC.

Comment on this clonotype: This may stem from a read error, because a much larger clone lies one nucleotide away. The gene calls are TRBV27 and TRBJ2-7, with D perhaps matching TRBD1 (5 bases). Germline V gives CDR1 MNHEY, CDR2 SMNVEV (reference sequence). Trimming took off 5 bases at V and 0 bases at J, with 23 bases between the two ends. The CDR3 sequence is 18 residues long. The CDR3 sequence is CASSTRPETAAPSYEQYF. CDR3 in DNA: TGTGCCAGCAGTACTCGACCCGAGACAGCCGCCCCCTCCTACGAGCAGTACTTC.

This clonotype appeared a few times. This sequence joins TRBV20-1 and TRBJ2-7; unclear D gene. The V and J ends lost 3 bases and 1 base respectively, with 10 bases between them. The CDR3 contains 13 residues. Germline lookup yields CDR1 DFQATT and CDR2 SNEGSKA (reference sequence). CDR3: CSASEASSYEQYF. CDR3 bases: TGCAGTGCTAGTGAGGCCAGTTCCTACGAGCAGTACTTC.

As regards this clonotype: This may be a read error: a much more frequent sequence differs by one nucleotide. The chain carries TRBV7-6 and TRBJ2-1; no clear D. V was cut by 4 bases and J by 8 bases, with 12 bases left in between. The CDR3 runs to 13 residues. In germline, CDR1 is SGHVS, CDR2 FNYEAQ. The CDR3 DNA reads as TGTGCCAGCAGCTCCCTGCATGGCGATGAGCAGTTCTTC. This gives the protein CASSSLHGDEQFF.

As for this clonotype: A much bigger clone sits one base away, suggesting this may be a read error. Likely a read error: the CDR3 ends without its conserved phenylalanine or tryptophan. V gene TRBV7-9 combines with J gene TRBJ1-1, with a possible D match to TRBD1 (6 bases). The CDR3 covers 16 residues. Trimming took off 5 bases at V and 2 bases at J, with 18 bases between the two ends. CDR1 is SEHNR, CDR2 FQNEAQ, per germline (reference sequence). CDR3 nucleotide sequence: TGTGCCAGCAGCCGAAAGCTCGGGACAAACAACACTGAAGCTTTCCTT. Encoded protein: CASSRKLGTNNTEAFL.

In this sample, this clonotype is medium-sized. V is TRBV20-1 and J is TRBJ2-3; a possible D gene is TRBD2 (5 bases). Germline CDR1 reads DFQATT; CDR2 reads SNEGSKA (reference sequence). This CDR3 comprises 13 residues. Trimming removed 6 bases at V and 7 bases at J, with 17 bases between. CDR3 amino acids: CSAAGGERYTQYF. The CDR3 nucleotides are TGCAGTGCCGCAGGAGGAGAGAGGTATACGCAGTATTTT.

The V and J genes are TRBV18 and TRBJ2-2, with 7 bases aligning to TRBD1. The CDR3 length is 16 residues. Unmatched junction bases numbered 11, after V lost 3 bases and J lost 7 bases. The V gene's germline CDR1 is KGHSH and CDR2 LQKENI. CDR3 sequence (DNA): TGTGCCAGCTCACCGATGGACAGGAAGGAGGTCGGGGAGCTGTTTTTT. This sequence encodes CASSPMDRKEVGELFF. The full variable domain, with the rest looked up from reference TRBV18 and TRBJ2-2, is NAGVMQNPRHLVRRRGQEARLRCSPMKGHSHVYWYRQLPEEGLKFMVYLQKENIIDESGMPKERFSAEFPKEGPSILRIQQVVRGDSAAYFCASSPMDRKEVGELFFGEGSRLTVL.

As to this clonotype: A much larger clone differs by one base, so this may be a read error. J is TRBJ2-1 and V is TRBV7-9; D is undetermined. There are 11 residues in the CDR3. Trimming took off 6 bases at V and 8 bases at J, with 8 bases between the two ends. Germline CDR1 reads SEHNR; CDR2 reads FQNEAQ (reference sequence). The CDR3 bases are TGTGCCAGCAGTACGGACGATGAGCAGTTCTTC. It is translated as CASSTDDEQFF.

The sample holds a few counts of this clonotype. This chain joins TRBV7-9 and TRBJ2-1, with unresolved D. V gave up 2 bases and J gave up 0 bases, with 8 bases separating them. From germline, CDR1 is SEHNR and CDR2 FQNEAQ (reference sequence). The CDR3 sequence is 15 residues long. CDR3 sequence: CASSLQARSYNEQFF. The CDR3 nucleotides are TGTGCCAGCAGCTTACAGGCCCGCTCCTACAATGAGCAGTTCTTC.

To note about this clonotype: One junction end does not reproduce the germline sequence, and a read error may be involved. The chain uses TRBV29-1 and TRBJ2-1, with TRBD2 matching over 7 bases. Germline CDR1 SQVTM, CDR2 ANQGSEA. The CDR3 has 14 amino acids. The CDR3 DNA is TGCAGCGTTGAGTGGGCTAGCGGTTTCGATGAGCAGTCCTTC. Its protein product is CSVEWASGFDEQSF.

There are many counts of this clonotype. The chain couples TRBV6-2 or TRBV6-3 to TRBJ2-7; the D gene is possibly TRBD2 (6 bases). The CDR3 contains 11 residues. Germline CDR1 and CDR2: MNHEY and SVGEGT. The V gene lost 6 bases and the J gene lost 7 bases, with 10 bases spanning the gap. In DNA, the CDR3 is TGTGCCAGCAGCAACGGGGGAGAGCAGTACTTC. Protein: CASSNGGEQYF.

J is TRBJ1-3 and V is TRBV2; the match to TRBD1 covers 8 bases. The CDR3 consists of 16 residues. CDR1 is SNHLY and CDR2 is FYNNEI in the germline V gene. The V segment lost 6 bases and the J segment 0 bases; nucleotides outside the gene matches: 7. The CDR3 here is CASRQTGATSGNTIYF. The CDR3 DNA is TGTGCCAGCAGACAGACAGGGGCCACCTCTGGAAACACCATATATTTT.

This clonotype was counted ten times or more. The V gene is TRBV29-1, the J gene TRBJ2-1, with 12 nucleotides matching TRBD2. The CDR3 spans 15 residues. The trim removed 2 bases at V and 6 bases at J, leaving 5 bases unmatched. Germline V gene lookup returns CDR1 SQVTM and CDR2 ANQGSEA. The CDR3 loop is CSVELAGGPGNEQFF. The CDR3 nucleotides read TGCAGCGTTGAACTAGCGGGAGGGCCTGGCAATGAGCAGTTCTTC.

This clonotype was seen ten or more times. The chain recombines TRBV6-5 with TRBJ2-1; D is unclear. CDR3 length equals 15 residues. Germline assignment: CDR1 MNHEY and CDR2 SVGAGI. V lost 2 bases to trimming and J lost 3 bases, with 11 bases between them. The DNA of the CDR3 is TGTGCCAGCAGTTACGTAGACCCGAGCTACAATGAGCAGTTCTTC. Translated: CASSYVDPSYNEQFF.

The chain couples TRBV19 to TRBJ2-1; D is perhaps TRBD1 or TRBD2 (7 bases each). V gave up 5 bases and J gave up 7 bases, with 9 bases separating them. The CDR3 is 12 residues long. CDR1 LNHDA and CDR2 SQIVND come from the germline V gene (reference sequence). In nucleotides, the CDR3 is TGTGCCAGTAGTCAGGGGGGGAATGAGCAGTTCTTC. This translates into CASSQGGNEQFF.

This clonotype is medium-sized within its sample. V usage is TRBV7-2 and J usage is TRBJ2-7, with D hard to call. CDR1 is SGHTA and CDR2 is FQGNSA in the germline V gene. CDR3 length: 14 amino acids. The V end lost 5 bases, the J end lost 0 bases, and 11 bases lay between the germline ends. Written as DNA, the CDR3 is TGTGCCAGCAGCCCGCTAGGCAGCTCCTACGAGCAGTACTTC. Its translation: CASSPLGSSYEQYF.

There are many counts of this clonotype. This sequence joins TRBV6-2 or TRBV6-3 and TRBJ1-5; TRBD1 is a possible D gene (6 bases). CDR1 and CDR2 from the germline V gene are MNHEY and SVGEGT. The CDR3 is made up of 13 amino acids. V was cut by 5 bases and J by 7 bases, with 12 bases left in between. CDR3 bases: TGTGCCAGCAGTACCCAGGGGATCCAGCCCCAGCATTTT. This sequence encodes CASSTQGIQPQHF.

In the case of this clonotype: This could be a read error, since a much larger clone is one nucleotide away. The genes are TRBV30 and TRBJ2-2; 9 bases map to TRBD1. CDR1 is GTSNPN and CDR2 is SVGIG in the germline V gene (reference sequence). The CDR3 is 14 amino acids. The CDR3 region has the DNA TGTGCCCGGAGACAGGGGGTGTTGGCCGGGGAGCTGTTTTTT. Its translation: CARRQGVLAGELFF.

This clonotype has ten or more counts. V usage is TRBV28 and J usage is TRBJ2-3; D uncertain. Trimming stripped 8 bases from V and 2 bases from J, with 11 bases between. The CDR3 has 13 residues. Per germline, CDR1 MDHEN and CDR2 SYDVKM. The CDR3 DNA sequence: TGTGCCAGCCTACCCCCAAACACAGATACGCAGTATTTT. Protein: CASLPPNTDTQYF. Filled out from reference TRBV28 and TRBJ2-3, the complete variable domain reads DVKVTQSSRYLVKRTGEKVFLECVQDMDHENMFWYRQDPGLGLRLIYFSYDVKMKEKGDIPEGYSVSREKKERFSLILESASTNQTSMYLCASLPPNTDTQYFGPGTRLTVL.

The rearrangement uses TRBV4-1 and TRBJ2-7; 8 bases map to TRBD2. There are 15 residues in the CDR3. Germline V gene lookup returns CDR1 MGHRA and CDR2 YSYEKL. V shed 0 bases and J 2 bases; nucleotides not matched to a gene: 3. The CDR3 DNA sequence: TGCGCCAGCAGCCAAGAGATAGCGGGAACCTACGAGCAGTACTTC. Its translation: CASSQEIAGTYEQYF.

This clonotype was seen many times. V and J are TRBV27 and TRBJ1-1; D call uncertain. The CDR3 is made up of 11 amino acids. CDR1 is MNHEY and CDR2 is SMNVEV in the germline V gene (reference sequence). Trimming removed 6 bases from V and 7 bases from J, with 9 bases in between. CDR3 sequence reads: CASSTGFEAFF. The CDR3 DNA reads TGTGCCAGCAGCACGGGATTTGAAGCTTTCTTT.

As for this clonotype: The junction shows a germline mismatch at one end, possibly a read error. CDR3 nucleotides: TGTGCCGGCAGCGGGACATTCTCCCACAATGAGCAGTTCTTC. Amino acids: CAGSGTFSHNEQFF. The chain uses TRBV7-9 and TRBJ2-1, with D possibly matching TRBD2 (7 bases). The CDR3 is 14 amino acids. Germline values: CDR1 SEHNR, CDR2 FQNEAQ (reference sequence).

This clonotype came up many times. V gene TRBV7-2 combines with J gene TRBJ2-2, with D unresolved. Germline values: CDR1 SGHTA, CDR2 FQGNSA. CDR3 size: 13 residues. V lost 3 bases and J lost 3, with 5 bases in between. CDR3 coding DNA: TGTGCCAGCAGCTTGGTCGACACCGGGGAGCTGTTTTTT. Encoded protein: CASSLVDTGELFF. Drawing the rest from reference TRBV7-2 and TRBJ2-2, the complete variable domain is GAGVSQSPSNKVTEKGKDVELRCDPISGHTALYWYRQSLGQGLEFLIYFQGNSAPDKSGLPSDRFSAERTGGSVSTLTIQRTQQEDSAVYLCASSLVDTGELFFGEGSRLTVL.

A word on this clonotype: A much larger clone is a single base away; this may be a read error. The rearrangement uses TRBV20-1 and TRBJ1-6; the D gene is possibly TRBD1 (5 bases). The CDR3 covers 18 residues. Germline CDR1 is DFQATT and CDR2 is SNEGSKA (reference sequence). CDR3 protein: CGARDPAGTGSYNSPLHF. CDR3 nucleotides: TGCGGTGCTAGAGATCCGGCAGGGACGGGTTCCTATAATTCACCCCTCCACTTT.

The CDR3 nucleotides read TGCGCCAGCAGCCAAAAACAGGGGTCTTATAATGAAAAACTGTTTTTT. The encoded protein is CASSQKQGSYNEKLFF. The chain recombines TRBV4-3 with TRBJ1-4; 7 bases match TRBD1. CDR3 size: 16 residues. V dropped 2 bases and J dropped 4; count of bases not matched to a gene: 7. Germline CDR1 is LGHNA and CDR2 is YSLEER.

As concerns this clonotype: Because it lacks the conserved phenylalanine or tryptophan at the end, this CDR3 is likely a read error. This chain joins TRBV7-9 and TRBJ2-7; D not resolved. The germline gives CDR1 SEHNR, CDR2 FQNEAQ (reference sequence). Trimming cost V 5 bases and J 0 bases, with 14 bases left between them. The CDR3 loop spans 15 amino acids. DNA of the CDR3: TGTGCCAGCAGCGATTCTACTGGTTACTCCTACGAGCAGTACCTC. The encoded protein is CASSDSTGYSYEQYL.

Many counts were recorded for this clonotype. Here the CDR3 DNA reads TGTGCCAGCAGTCCCGAAGGGGGGGTCTCCTACGAGCAGTACTTC. It specifies CASSPEGGVSYEQYF. V usage is TRBV28 and J usage is TRBJ2-7; D may be TRBD2 (7 bases). This CDR3 contains 15 residues. Germline V gene data show CDR1 as MDHEN and CDR2 as SYDVKM. Deletions cut 5 bases from V and 0 bases from J, with 14 bases between.

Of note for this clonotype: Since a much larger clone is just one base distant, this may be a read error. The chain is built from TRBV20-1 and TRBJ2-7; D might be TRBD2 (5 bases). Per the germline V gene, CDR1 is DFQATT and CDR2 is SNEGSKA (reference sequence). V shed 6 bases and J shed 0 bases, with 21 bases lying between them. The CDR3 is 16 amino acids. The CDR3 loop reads CSAEGQAPQGSYEQYF. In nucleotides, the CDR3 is TGCAGTGCCGAGGGTCAGGCCCCCCAAGGCTCCTACGAGCAGTACTTC.

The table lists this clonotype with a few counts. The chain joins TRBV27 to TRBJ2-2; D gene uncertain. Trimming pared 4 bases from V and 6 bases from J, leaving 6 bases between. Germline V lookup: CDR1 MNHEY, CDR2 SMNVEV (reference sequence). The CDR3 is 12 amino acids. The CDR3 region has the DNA TGTGCCAGCAGTTATGGATCCGGGGAGCTGTTTTTT. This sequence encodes CASSYGSGELFF.

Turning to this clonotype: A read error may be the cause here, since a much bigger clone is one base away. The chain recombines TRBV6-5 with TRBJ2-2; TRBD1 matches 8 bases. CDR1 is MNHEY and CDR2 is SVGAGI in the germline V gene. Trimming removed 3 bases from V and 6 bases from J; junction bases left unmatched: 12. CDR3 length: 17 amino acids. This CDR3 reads CASSYYLPGQESGELFF. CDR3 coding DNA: TGTGCCAGCAGTTATTACCTTCCGGGACAGGAGTCCGGGGAGCTGTTTTTT.